The 5 T cell receptor beta chains presented below share a single source sample, sequenced in a study of blood T cell repertoires in COVID-19 (dated by TCRdb to 2018 to 2021). To prepare the library, the immunoSEQ multiplex PCR assay was applied. The table comes from immuneACCESS by way of TCRdb, which keeps in-frame sequences with V and J called. Part of the clones is missing from these tables; in studies checked, under half for an unresolved V gene and the rest for unknown reasons. The sample table lists about 180,000 clones, over 75% of them with a count of one. More than 8% of the sample is held by the ten biggest clonotypes. The sequencing input was peripheral blood. The receptor source for this set is an elderly woman with acute or convalescent COVID-19.

The rearrangement links TRBV7-9 to TRBJ1-1, with 7 nucleotides matching TRBD1. This CDR3 has 16 amino acids. The germline V gene has CDR1 SEHNR and CDR2 FQNEAQ (reference sequence). With V trimmed by 3 bases and J by 4 bases, 11 bases remained unmatched. CDR3 sequence: CASSFTSGQVPTEAFF. CDR3 coding DNA: TGTGCCAGCAGCTTCACGTCCGGACAGGTCCCCACTGAAGCTTTCTTT.

This chain joins TRBV18 and TRBJ1-4; D not certain. V was pared by 0 bases and J by 6 bases, with 11 bases between. The germline CDR1 and CDR2 sequences are KGHSH and LQKENI. CDR3 length equals 15 residues. The CDR3 is CASSPPAGVDEKLFF. CDR3 nucleotide sequence: TGTGCCAGCTCACCACCAGCCGGGGTGGATGAAAAACTGTTTTTT.

The genes are TRBV27 and TRBJ2-7, with 8 positions matching TRBD1. CDR3 length equals 13 residues. Germline values: CDR1 MNHEY, CDR2 SMNVEV (reference sequence). Trimming took 8 bases from V and 5 from J; bases not matched to a gene: 8. The CDR3 sequence is CASAFWDRNEQYF. The CDR3 bases are TGTGCCAGCGCATTTTGGGACAGGAACGAGCAGTACTTC.

The chain uses TRBV5-1 and TRBJ1-2; TRBD1 aligns across 9 bases. V was pared by 4 bases and J by 5 bases, with 6 bases of the junction left unmatched. The CDR3 totals 14 residues. CDR1 is SGHRS, CDR2 YFSETQ, per germline. The CDR3 bases are TGCGCCAGCAGCGTCTGGGACAGGGTGTATGGCTACACCTTC. Translated, it gives CASSVWDRVYGYTF.

This chain uses TRBV9 with TRBJ2-7; D is perhaps TRBD2 (6 bases). CDR3 length: 14 amino acids. Trimming took 4 bases from V and 2 from J, leaving 13 bases between them. Germline V gene data show CDR1 as SGDLS and CDR2 as YYNGEE. CDR3 nucleotide sequence: TGTGCCAGCAGCCCCGGGACGGGGGCCTACGAGCAGTACTTC. The encoded protein is CASSPGTGAYEQYF.